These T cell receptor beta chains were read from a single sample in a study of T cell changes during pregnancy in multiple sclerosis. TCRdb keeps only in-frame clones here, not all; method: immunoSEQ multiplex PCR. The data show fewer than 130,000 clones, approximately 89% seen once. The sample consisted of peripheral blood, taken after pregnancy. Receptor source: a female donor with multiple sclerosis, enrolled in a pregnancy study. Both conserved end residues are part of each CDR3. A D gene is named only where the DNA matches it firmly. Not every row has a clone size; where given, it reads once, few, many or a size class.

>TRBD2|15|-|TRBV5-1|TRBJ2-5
TGCGCCAGCAGCGCCGCTAGCGGGGGGCGCGAGACCCAGTACTTC
CASSAASGGRETQYF
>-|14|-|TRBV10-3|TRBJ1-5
TGTGCCATCAACACAGGAGACAGCAATCAGCCCCAGCATTTT
CAINTGDSNQPQHF
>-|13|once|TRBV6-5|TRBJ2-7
TGTGCCAGCAGTTACCTTGGAGGCTACGAGCAGTACTTC
CASSYLGGYEQYF
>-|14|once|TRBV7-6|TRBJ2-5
TGTGCCAGCAGCTTAACTTCAGGGCAAGAGACCCAGTACTTC
CASSLTSGQETQYF
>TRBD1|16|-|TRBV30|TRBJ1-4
TGTGCCTGGAGACCCACAGGGGGCAGCACTAATGAAAAACTGTTTTTT
CAWRPTGGSTNEKLFF
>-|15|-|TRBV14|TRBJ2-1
TGTGCCAGCAGCCAGTTGACCCTGGGGGGCAATGAGCAGTTCTTC
CASSQLTLGGNEQFF
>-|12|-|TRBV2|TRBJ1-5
TGTGCCAGCAGACAGAACAATCAGCCCCAGCATTTT
CASRQNNQPQHF
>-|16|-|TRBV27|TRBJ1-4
TGTGCCAGCACCCCGACCCAGGCAGGGGCTAATGAAAAACTGTTTTTT
CASTPTQAGANEKLFF
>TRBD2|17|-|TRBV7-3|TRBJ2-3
TGTGCCAGCAGCCCCAGAGGGTTGGCGGGGGGCACAGATACGCAGTATTTT
CASSPRGLAGGTDTQYF
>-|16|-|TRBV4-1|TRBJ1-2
TGCGCCAGCAGCCAAGCCGCAGGCGTTACGGCCTATGGCTACACCTTC
CASSQAAGVTAYGYTF
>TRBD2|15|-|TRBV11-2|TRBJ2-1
TGTGCCAGCAGCTCCGGGACTAGCGAAGGGAATGAGCAGTTCTTC
CASSSGTSEGNEQFF
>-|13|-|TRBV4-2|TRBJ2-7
TGTGCCAGCAGCCAAGAAGGGGTCTACGAGCAGTACTTC
CASSQEGVYEQYF
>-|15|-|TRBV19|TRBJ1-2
TGTGCCAGTAGTACGCCCCCCCTCAGGCAAAACGGCTACACCTTC
CASSTPPLRQNGYTF
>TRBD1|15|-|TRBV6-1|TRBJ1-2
TGTGCCAGCAGCGATTCTTTGGGACAGAACTATGGCTACACCTTC
CASSDSLGQNYGYTF
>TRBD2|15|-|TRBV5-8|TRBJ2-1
TGTGCCAGCAGCTCAGGACTAGCCTCGGTCGGTGAGCAGTTCTTC
CASSSGLASVGEQFF
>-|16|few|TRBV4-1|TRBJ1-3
TGCGCCAGCAGCCAAGAGAGCGAGGGCGTCGGAAACACCATATATTTT
CASSQESEGVGNTIYF
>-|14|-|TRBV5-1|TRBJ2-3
TGCGCCAGCAGCATTCAGAAGTCCACAGATACGCAGTATTTT
CASSIQKSTDTQYF
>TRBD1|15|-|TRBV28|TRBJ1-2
TGTGCCAGCAGTTTAGCCCCGGGACAGGGCCGAGGCTACACCTTC
CASSLAPGQGRGYTF
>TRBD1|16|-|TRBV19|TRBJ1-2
TGTGCCAGTAGTTTCAGCTCGGGACAGAATAACTATGGCTACACCTTC
CASSFSSGQNNYGYTF
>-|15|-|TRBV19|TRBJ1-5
TGTGCCAGTAGTATAGATCAACAGGGTCAGCAGCCCCAGCATTTT
CASSIDQQGQQPQHF
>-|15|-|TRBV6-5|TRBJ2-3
TGTGCCAGCAGTTACTCGGGCGGGGGCACAGATACGCAGTATTTT
CASSYSGGGTDTQYF
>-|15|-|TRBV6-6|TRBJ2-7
TGTGCCAGCAGTTACGGGGAAGGGGGATCCTACGAGCAGTACTTC
CASSYGEGGSYEQYF
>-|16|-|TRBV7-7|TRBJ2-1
TGTGCTAGCAGCCCCGGGGGGCCCGGCTCCTACAATGAGCAGTTCTTC
CASSPGGPGSYNEQFF
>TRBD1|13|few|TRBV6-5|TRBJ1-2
TGTGCCAGCAGCATAGGACAGGGGGCTAGCTACACCTTC
CASSIGQGASYTF
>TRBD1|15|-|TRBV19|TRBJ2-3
TGTGCCAGTAGTGGGGGACAGGGGATGGCAGATACGCAGTATTTT
CASSGGQGMADTQYF